This T cell receptor beta chain was captured by sequencing in a study of CD4 T cells in relation to SARS-CoV-2 and coronaviruses. Study-level background: ViraFEST: approximately 10-day antigen culture of PBMCs, then TCR beta CDR3 sequencing. The HLA restriction of the shared crossreactive spike epitopes was mapped.

A note on this clone: The antigen is unknown.

Germline loops: CDR1 KGHDR, CDR2 SFDVKD. The CDR3 covers 18 residues. Trimming cost V 1 base and J 5 bases; bases outside gene matches: 12. Sorted naive or memory CD4+ cells met CEF peptides for around eleven days. Repertoires were generated with immunoSEQ multiplex PCR, while TCRdb's copy carries only in-frame clones and drops some. The sample shows 30,000 to 45,000 clones, about 86% of them seen only once. The sequencing sample was made of naive CD4+ T cells from PBMCs, cultured in vitro. Sample subset: naive CD4+ T cells isolated by negative enrichment. The receptor's source is an adult with COVID-19. The chain combines TRBV24-1 with TRBJ2-1, with TRBD2 matching over 8 bases. The DNA of the CDR3 is TGTGCCACCAGTGATTTCGGGCCCACTAGCGGAGCCGACAATGAGCAGTTCTTC. The encoded protein is CATSDFGPTSGADNEQFF.